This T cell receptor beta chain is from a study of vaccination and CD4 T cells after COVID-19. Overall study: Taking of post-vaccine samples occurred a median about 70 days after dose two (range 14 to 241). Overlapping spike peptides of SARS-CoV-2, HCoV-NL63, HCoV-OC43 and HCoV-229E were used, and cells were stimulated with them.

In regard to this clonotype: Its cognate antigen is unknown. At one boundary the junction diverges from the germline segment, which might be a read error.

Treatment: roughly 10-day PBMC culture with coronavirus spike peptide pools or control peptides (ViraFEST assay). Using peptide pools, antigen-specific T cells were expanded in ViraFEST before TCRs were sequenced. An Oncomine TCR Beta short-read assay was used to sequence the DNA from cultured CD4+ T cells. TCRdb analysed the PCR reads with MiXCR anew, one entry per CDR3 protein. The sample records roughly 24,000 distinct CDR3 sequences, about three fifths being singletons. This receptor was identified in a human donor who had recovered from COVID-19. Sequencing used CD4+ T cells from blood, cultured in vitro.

Written as DNA, the CDR3 is TGTGCCAGTAGTACCCAGAACGGCAATCAGCCCCGGCATTTT. Translated: CASSTQNGNQPRHF. The genes are TRBV19 and TRBJ1-5; D is uncertain. Germline-derived CDR1 and CDR2 are LNHDA and SQIVND (reference sequence). The CDR3 consists of 14 residues.